Below, 18 T cell receptor beta chains from the same sample are listed, as sequenced in a study of cytomegalovirus exposure and HLA in healthy donors. TCRdb's table, derived via immunoSEQ multiplex PCR, lists solely in-frame clones and lacks some. Among some 150,000 clones listed, approximately 94% were seen once. Material for sequencing was PBMCs. These receptors all stem from a man aged 18 to 30 in good health and CMV-seropositive.

The chain has TRBV5-5 and TRBJ2-1; D uncertain. Germline CDR1 and CDR2: SGHKS and YYEKEE (reference sequence). V lost 5 bases and J lost 0, with 9 bases in between. The CDR3 loop spans 14 amino acids. CDR3 coding DNA: TGTGCCAGCAGGATCCTGAGCTCCTACAATGAGCAGTTCTTC. Its protein is CASRILSSYNEQFF.

The chain couples TRBV7-2 to TRBJ2-7; 8 bases map to TRBD2. This CDR3 comprises 17 residues. The germline V gene encodes CDR1 SGHTA and CDR2 FQGNSA. Trimming took 4 bases from V and 6 from J; bases not matched to a gene: 17. CDR3 protein: CASSSPPPGLAGAEQYF. For the CDR3, the DNA is TGTGCCAGCAGCTCCCCACCACCTGGACTAGCTGGTGCCGAGCAGTACTTC.

The chain combines TRBV28 with TRBJ1-2; 9 positions match TRBD1. Germline V CDR1 and CDR2: MDHEN, SYDVKM. There are 14 residues in the CDR3. With 4 bases clipped from V and 2 bases from J, the junction kept 2 bases outside the gene matches. The CDR3 here is CASSSGTGNYGYTF. CDR3 bases: TGTGCCAGCAGTTCTGGGACAGGGAACTATGGCTACACCTTC.

This chain links TRBV6-1 with TRBJ1-2; 9 bases line up with TRBD1. The germline CDR1 and CDR2 sequences are MNHNS and SASEGT. This CDR3 contains 13 residues. With V trimmed by 4 bases and J by 8 bases, 5 bases remained unmatched. The CDR3 DNA is TGTGCCAGCAGTGTAGGACAGGGGTTCGGCTACACCTTC. Translating it yields CASSVGQGFGYTF.

V usage is TRBV6-6 and J usage is TRBJ2-5; D gene unclear. This CDR3 contains 12 residues. V was cut by 10 bases and J by 1 base, with 10 bases left in between. Germline V gives CDR1 MNHNY, CDR2 SVGAGI (reference sequence). The CDR3 region is CATGTSQETQYF. The CDR3 bases are TGTGCCACAGGAACTTCCCAAGAGACCCAGTACTTC.

The chain carries TRBV19 and TRBJ1-5; D uncertain. This CDR3 has 14 amino acids. Germline lookup yields CDR1 LNHDA and CDR2 SQIVND (reference sequence). V was cut by 4 bases and J by 11 bases, with 18 bases left in between. The CDR3 spells CASSSPGPPSAQHF. Written as DNA, the CDR3 is TGTGCCAGTAGTAGCCCGGGTCCCCCTTCGGCCCAGCATTTT.

This clone was found once. This sequence joins TRBV6-1 and TRBJ1-6; 7 bases are a match to TRBD1. The CDR3 is 14 residues long. J was trimmed by 5 bases and V by 4 bases; bases with no gene match: 2. Germline values: CDR1 MNHNS, CDR2 SASEGT. CDR3 in amino acids: CASSGGTDNSPLHF. The CDR3 DNA follows: TGTGCCAGCAGTGGCGGGACAGATAATTCACCCCTCCACTTT.

CDR3 DNA: TGCGCCAGCAGACCGGGAGGATACAATGAGCAGTTCTTC. As protein: CASRPGGYNEQFF. V is TRBV4-1 and J is TRBJ2-1; TRBD2 agrees at 7 bases. The V gene end was trimmed by 6 bases and the J gene end by 4 bases; junction bases not matched to a gene: 3. Per the germline V gene, CDR1 is MGHRA and CDR2 is YSYEKL. This CDR3 is built from 13 residues.

The rearrangement uses TRBV28 and TRBJ2-1, with 8 bases identical to TRBD1. CDR3 size: 15 residues. J gave up 7 bases and V 5 bases, and 10 bases lay outside the gene matches. Germline V gives CDR1 MDHEN, CDR2 SYDVKM. The CDR3 loop reads CASSAGQDGSNEQFF. CDR3 bases: TGTGCCAGCAGTGCGGGACAGGACGGATCAAATGAGCAGTTCTTC.

V is TRBV5-1 and J is TRBJ2-5; possibly TRBD1 for D (6 bases). The CDR3 is 12 residues long. Per the germline V gene, CDR1 is SGHRS and CDR2 is YFSETQ. Trimming took off 7 bases at V and 2 bases at J, with 9 bases between the two ends. CDR3 nucleotides: TGCGCCAGCGGACAGCAACAAGAGACCCAGTACTTC. Residues: CASGQQQETQYF.

V usage is TRBV7-9 and J usage is TRBJ2-1; 10 bases match TRBD2. This CDR3 comprises 16 residues. The germline V gene encodes CDR1 SEHNR and CDR2 FQNEAQ (reference sequence). V shed 4 bases and J 6 bases; nucleotides not matched to a gene: 9. The CDR3 protein is CASSSGLAVGGNEQFF. CDR3 bases: TGTGCCAGCAGCTCCGGACTAGCGGTGGGGGGCAATGAGCAGTTCTTC.

This rearrangement joins TRBV19 to TRBJ2-7, with 9 positions matching TRBD1. After removal of 6 bases from V and 6 bases from J, the junction contained 9 bases not matched to a gene. Germline values: CDR1 LNHDA, CDR2 SQIVND (reference sequence). This CDR3 is built from 14 residues. The CDR3 DNA sequence: TGTGCCAGTAGCGAACAGGGGGCAGTTGGCGAGCAGTACTTC. As protein: CASSEQGAVGEQYF.

The J gene is TRBJ1-5, the V gene TRBV27; TRBD1 agrees at 9 bases. Germline CDR1 MNHEY, CDR2 SMNVEV (reference sequence). V was clipped by 7 bases and J by 4 bases; unmatched bases: 11. This CDR3 has 16 residues. The CDR3 spells CASTPRGQGINQPQHF. CDR3 coding DNA: TGTGCCAGCACCCCCCGAGGACAGGGGATAAATCAGCCCCAGCATTTT.

The V gene is TRBV2, the J gene TRBJ2-3; D may be TRBD2 (5 bases). Trimming took off 8 bases at V and 2 bases at J, with 11 bases between the two ends. The CDR3 sequence is 13 residues long. The germline gives CDR1 SNHLY, CDR2 FYNNEI. The CDR3 loop reads CASCRDYTDTQYF. For the CDR3, the DNA is TGTGCCAGCTGCCGGGATTACACAGATACGCAGTATTTT.

The V call is TRBV7-6, the J call TRBJ2-7, with 11 bases that match TRBD2. Trimming cost V 5 bases and J 6 bases; bases outside gene matches: 9. Germline lookup yields CDR1 SGHVS and CDR2 FNYEAQ. The CDR3 totals 15 residues. The CDR3 sequence is CASSVGRGLAGEQYF. In nucleotides, the CDR3 is TGTGCCAGCAGCGTAGGGCGTGGACTAGCGGGCGAGCAGTACTTC.

This chain uses TRBV11-3 with TRBJ2-7; 7 nucleotides match TRBD2. The CDR3 is made up of 14 amino acids. Per the germline V gene, CDR1 is SGHNT and CDR2 is YENEEA. J was trimmed by 6 bases and V by 1 base; bases with no gene match: 6. CDR3: CASSLGGSRTEQYF. CDR3 DNA sequence: TGTGCCAGCAGCTTAGGCGGGAGTCGTACCGAGCAGTACTTC.

The V gene is TRBV2, the J gene TRBJ2-3; D remains unclear. V was trimmed by 7 bases and J by 1 base, leaving 12 bases between them. The CDR3 covers 14 residues. From germline, CDR1 is SNHLY and CDR2 FYNNEI. The CDR3 nucleotides read TGTGCCAGCATACTTAAGTACGGCACAGATACGCAGTATTTT. Translated: CASILKYGTDTQYF.

The chain recombines TRBV5-1 with TRBJ2-1, with 13 nucleotides matching TRBD2. Germline V gene data show CDR1 as SGHRS and CDR2 as YFSETQ. The V and J ends lost 4 bases and 6 bases, in that order; junction bases with no gene match: 7. The CDR3 extends over 16 amino acids. CDR3 coding DNA: TGCGCCAGCAGCATCGGACTAGCGGGAGTGAGCAATGAGCAGTTCTTC. As protein: CASSIGLAGVSNEQFF.